The T cell receptor beta chain under discussion was sequenced for a study of blood T cell repertoires in COVID-19. Across the study: Samples of COVID-19 (acute and convalescent) were obtained from the United States, Italy and Spain.

Participants were aged 18 to 89 years, lived in over 20 US areas, and enrolled virtually. The method was immunoSEQ multiplex PCR; TCRdb's version includes in-frame clones alone and lacks a portion of them. Seen here are some 150,000 clones, 80% to 90% observed once, and the top ten hold about 3.6%. CDR3 length: 15 residues. The V gene's germline CDR1 is SGDLS and CDR2 YYNGEE. Trimming took off 1 base at V and 3 bases at J, with 10 bases between the two ends. The chain employs TRBV9 and TRBJ2-2; D may be TRBD1 (5 bases). Source material: PBMCs or T cells enriched from blood (not recorded which). The sequence derives from a woman aged 45-60 years in a cohort exposed to, infected with or recovered from COVID-19 (not recorded which). Written as DNA, the CDR3 is TGTGCCAGCAGCGTAATCCAAGGGGACACCGGGGAGCTGTTTTTT. This gives the protein CASSVIQGDTGELFF.